This T cell receptor beta chain appears in the sequencing data of a study of T cell responses to AZD1222 COVID-19 vaccine. Study-level findings and limits: The reported proportion of spike-specific TCRs targeting unmutated variant regions was nearly half. Of the AZD1222 recipients, only five or six were seropositive at baseline. Among the donors, most were white British and more were female, and clonal diversity was possibly underestimated.

The CDR3 has 15 amino acids. Germline V gives CDR1 SGHRS, CDR2 YFSETQ. With 0 bases removed from V and 0 bases from J, the gap between germline ends came to 7 bases. Produced via immunoSEQ multiplex PCR; TCRdb's table is partial and in-frame only. The sample holds 150,000 or so clones, approximately 93% seen once. Turning to this clone: Its antigen is unknown.

V and J are TRBV5-1 and TRBJ2-1, with D tentatively TRBD1 (5 bases). The specimen comprised peripheral blood, sampled on day 0 of AZD1222 vaccination. The TCR comes from an adult in good health. The CDR3 coding sequence is TGCGCCAGCAGCTTGGGACAGTCCTCCTACAATGAGCAGTTCTTC. Amino acid sequence: CASSLGQSSYNEQFF.